A single sample is the source of the 9 T cell receptor beta chains below, sequenced in a study of cytomegalovirus exposure and HLA in healthy donors (TCRdb year 2017). Library preparation used the immunoSEQ multiplex PCR assay. For the multiplex PCR, a mixture combining 60 forward primers for TCR Vbeta segments and 13 reverse primers for TCR Jbeta segments was used. Drawn from immuneACCESS, this table holds only the in-frame rearrangements with V and J called that TCRdb kept. Clones are partly lost; checked studies trace under half to an unresolved V gene and leave the rest unexplained. Across this sample there are approximately 220,000 clones, with over 80% seen only once. Clones ranked in the top ten supply roughly 0.71% of the sample. Source material: PBMCs. All receptors come from a boy aged 2 to 10 in good health and CMV-seronegative.

The chain recombines TRBV6-4 with TRBJ1-5; 9 bases align to TRBD1. This CDR3 region has 14 residues. The ends lost 10 bases at V and 7 bases at J; junction bases unmatched: 11. Germline V CDR1 and CDR2: MRHNA, SNTAGT. The CDR3 loop is CATPAWDRVQPQHF. The DNA of the CDR3 is TGTGCCACCCCAGCCTGGGACAGGGTACAGCCCCAGCATTTT.

The sample holds a few counts of this clone. V and J are TRBV5-6 and TRBJ1-2; D not certain. This CDR3 comprises 15 residues. The germline CDR1 and CDR2 sequences are SGHDT and YYEEEE. V was cut by 2 bases and J by 3 bases, with 14 bases left in between. CDR3 protein: CASSFSTEGYYGYTF. Here the CDR3 DNA reads TGTGCCAGCAGCTTTTCGACGGAGGGCTACTATGGCTACACCTTC.

In the case of this clone: The junction differs from germline at one of its ends, possibly a read error. V usage is TRBV7-7 and J usage is TRBJ1-3, with D possibly TRBD1 on 6 matching bases. CDR1 and CDR2 from the germline V gene are SSHAT and FNYEAQ (reference sequence). The CDR3 covers 17 residues. The CDR3 DNA reads TGTGCTAGCAGCTTACGCCCCGGGGGGGCCTCTGGAAACACCATATATTTT. This gives the protein CASSLRPGGASGNTIYF.

The chain carries TRBV6-6 and TRBJ2-5; weak D call: TRBD1 (5 bases). The J call may not be correct, given that the DNA end is closer to TRBJ2-7. This CDR3 has 16 amino acids. From germline, CDR1 is MNHNY and CDR2 SVGAGI (reference sequence). Here the CDR3 DNA reads TGTGCCAGCAGGCGGTATTCCCAGGGATCCTCCTACGAGCAGTACTTC. It is translated as CASRRYSQGSSYEQYF.

J is TRBJ1-5 and V is TRBV6-1; D possibly corresponds to TRBD1 (5 bases). The germline gives CDR1 MNHNS, CDR2 SASEGT. The CDR3 sequence is 14 residues long. V was pared by 1 base and J by 2 bases, with 6 bases between. Written as DNA, the CDR3 is TGTGCCAGCAGTGAAGGGGGGGGCAATCAGCCCCAGCATTTT. As protein: CASSEGGGNQPQHF.

The chain couples TRBV11-2 to TRBJ2-4, with 11 bases identical to TRBD1. V trimming: 1 base; J trimming: 6 bases; junction bases outside the gene matches: 8. The CDR3 length is 17 residues. Germline CDR1 and CDR2: SGHAT and FQNNGV. The CDR3 coding sequence is TGTGCCAGCAGCTTAGGTCCGGGACAGGGGGTCGGAAACATTCAGTACTTC. It encodes CASSLGPGQGVGNIQYF.

In this sample, this clone turned up once. The chain employs TRBV5-8 and TRBJ2-7; tentatively, D is TRBD1 (5 bases). Trimming took 2 bases from V and 3 from J, leaving 18 bases between them. This CDR3 region has 16 residues. CDR1 SGHTS and CDR2 YDEGEE come from the germline V gene. The CDR3 region has the DNA TGTGCCAGCAGCTTCGGATCAGGGCTACGTGACTACGAGCAGTACTTC. Its protein product is CASSFGSGLRDYEQYF.

The chain is built from TRBV14 and TRBJ1-6; 7 bases fit TRBD1. The CDR3 is 12 amino acids. The ends lost 6 bases at V and 7 bases at J; junction bases unmatched: 0. CDR1 is SGHDN, CDR2 FVKESK, per germline. The CDR3 protein is CASRTGNSPLHF. CDR3 bases: TGTGCCAGCAGGACAGGGAATTCACCCCTCCACTTT.

The chain carries TRBV5-4 and TRBJ2-3; the match to TRBD2 covers 9 bases. CDR1 is SGHNT, CDR2 YYREEE, per germline (reference sequence). CDR3 length equals 15 residues. V lost 4 bases and J lost 5; bases outside the gene matches: 8. The chain's CDR3 is CASSRLADRRDTQYF. In DNA, the CDR3 is TGTGCCAGCAGCCGACTAGCGGACCGGCGAGATACGCAGTATTTT.